Below, 5 T cell receptor beta chains from the same sample are listed, as sequenced in a study of T cell changes during pregnancy in multiple sclerosis. Sequencing used immunoSEQ multiplex PCR; TCRdb keeps in-frame clones, though not all of them. Counted here are about 64,000 clones, about 96% occurring once; the ten biggest clones make up 2.5%. The material was CD8+ T cells from peripheral blood mononuclear cells, obtained after pregnancy. The source of these receptors is a female donor with multiple sclerosis, enrolled in a pregnancy study.

The V call is TRBV27, the J call TRBJ2-7; TRBD2 aligns across 9 bases. The CDR3 runs to 14 residues. J gave up 4 bases and V 3 bases, and 4 bases lay outside the gene matches. Germline V gene sequence: CDR1 MNHEY, CDR2 SMNVEV (reference sequence). The CDR3: CASSFGGRAYEQYF. The CDR3 nucleotides are TGTGCCAGCAGTTTTGGCGGGAGGGCGTACGAGCAGTACTTC.

This sequence joins TRBV4-1 and TRBJ2-1; 8 positions agree with TRBD2. This CDR3 has 17 amino acids. Germline CDR1 is MGHRA and CDR2 is YSYEKL. V shed 0 bases and J 0 bases; nucleotides not matched to a gene: 4. In nucleotides, the CDR3 is TGCGCCAGCAGCCAAGAAAGGAGCGGGAGCTCCTACAATGAGCAGTTCTTC. It specifies CASSQERSGSSYNEQFF.

V gene TRBV5-4 combines with J gene TRBJ2-1, with 14 nucleotides matching TRBD2. Germline assignment: CDR1 SGHNT and CDR2 YYREEE (reference sequence). CDR3 length equals 15 residues. J was trimmed by 9 bases and V by 3 bases; bases with no gene match: 5. The CDR3 DNA sequence: TGTGCCAGCAGCTGGGGACTAGCGGGAGCAAGTGAGCAGTTCTTC. This gives the protein CASSWGLAGASEQFF.

The gene calls are TRBV12-1 and TRBJ1-1. TRBV12-1 is noted as a pseudogene. The CDR3 extends over 15 amino acids. CDR3 in amino acids: CASSFERRMNTEAFF. CDR3 sequence (DNA): TGTGCCAGCAGCTTTGAGAGGCGGATGAACACTGAAGCTTTCTTT.

The J gene is TRBJ2-7, the V gene TRBV27, with TRBD1 as a possible D gene (6 bases). Per the germline V gene, CDR1 is MNHEY and CDR2 is SMNVEV (reference sequence). CDR3 length: 13 residues. Trimming shortened V by 7 bases and J by 3 bases, and 13 bases separated the two germline ends. The CDR3 DNA follows: TGTGCCAGCACCATTTCCAGGGGCTACGAGCAGTACTTC. Translation gives CASTISRGYEQYF.